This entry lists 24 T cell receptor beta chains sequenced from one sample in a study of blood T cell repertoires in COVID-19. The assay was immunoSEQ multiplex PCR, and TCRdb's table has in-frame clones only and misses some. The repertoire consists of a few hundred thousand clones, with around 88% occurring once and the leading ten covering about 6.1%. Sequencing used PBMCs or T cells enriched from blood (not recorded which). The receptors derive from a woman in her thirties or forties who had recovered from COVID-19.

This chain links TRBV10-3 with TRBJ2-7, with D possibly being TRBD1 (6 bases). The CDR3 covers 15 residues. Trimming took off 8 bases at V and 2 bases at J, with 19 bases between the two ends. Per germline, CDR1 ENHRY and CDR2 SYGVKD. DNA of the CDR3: TGTGCCATCGCAAGGACAGACGGGGCCGCCTACGAGCAGTACTTC. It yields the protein CAIARTDGAAYEQYF.

This CDR3 reads CASLKVQGPVNSPLHF. For the CDR3, the DNA is TGTGCCAGCCTCAAGGTACAGGGACCTGTTAATTCACCCCTCCACTTT. V and J are TRBV11-2 and TRBJ1-6; a possible D gene is TRBD1 (6 bases). V lost 8 bases, J lost 6 bases, and 20 bases lay in between. The CDR3 sequence is 16 residues long. The V gene's germline CDR1 is SGHAT and CDR2 FQNNGV.

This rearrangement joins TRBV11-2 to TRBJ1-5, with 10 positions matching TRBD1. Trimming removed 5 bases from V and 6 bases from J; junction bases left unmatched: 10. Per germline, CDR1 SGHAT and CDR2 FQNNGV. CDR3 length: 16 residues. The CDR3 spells CASSTLPGTGAQPQHF. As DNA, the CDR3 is TGTGCCAGCAGCACCCTCCCTGGGACAGGGGCTCAGCCCCAGCATTTT. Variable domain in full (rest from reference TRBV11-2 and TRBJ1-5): EAGVAQSPRYKIIEKRQSVAFWCNPISGHATLYWYQQILGQGPKLLIQFQNNGVVDDSQLPKDRFSAERLKGVDSTLKIQPAKLEDSAVYLCASSTLPGTGAQPQHFGDGTRLSIL.

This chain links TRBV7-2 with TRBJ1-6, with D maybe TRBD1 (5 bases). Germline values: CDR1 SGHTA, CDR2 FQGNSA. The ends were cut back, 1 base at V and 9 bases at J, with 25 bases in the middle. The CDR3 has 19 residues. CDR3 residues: CASSLVGLGGVAILSPLHF. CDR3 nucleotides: TGTGCCAGCAGCTTAGTCGGGCTGGGGGGGGTTGCAATCCTTTCACCCCTCCACTTT.

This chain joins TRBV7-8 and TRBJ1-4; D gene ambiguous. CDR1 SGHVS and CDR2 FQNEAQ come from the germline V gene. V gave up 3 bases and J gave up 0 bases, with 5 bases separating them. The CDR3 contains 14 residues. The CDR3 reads CASSFTTTNEKLFF. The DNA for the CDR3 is TGTGCCAGCAGCTTTACAACAACTAATGAAAAACTGTTTTTT. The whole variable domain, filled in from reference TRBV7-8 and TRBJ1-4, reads GAGVSQSPRYKVAKRGQDVALRCDPISGHVSLFWYQQALGQGPEFLTYFQNEAQLDKSGLPSDRFFAERPEGSVSTLKIQRTQQEDSAVYLCASSFTTTNEKLFFGSGTQLSVL.

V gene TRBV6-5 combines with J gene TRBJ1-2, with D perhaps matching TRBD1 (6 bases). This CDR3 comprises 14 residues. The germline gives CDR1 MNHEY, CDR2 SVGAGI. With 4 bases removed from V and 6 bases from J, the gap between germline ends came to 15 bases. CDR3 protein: CASSSADRLHGYTF. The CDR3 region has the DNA TGTGCCAGCAGTTCCGCCGACAGGCTGCATGGCTACACCTTC.

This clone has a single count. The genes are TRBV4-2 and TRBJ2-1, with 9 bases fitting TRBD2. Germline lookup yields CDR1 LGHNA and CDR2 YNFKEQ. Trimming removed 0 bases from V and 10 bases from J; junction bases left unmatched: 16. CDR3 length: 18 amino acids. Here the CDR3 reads CASSQDLGASGIRYEQFF. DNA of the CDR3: TGTGCCAGCAGCCAAGATCTCGGGGCTAGCGGGATCCGATACGAGCAGTTCTTC.

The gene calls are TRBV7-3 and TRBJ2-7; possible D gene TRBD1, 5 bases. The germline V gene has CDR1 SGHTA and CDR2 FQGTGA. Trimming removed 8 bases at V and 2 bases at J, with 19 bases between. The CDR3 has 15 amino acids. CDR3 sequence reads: CASAQGVGRTYEQYF. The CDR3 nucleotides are TGTGCCAGCGCCCAAGGGGTAGGGCGCACCTACGAGCAGTACTTC.

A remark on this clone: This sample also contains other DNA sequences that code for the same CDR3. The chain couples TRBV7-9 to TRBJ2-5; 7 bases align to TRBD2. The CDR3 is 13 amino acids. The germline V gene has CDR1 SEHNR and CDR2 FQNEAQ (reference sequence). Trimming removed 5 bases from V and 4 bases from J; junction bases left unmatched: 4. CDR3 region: CASSPPGGETQYF. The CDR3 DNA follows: TGTGCCAGCAGCCCCCCGGGGGGAGAGACCCAGTACTTC.

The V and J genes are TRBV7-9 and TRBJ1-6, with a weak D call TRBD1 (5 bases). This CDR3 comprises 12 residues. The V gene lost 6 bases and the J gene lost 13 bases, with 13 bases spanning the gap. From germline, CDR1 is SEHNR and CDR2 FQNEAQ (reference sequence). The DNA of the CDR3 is TGTGCCAGCAGTACCCGGGGGTTGCCCCTCCACTTT. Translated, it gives CASSTRGLPLHF.

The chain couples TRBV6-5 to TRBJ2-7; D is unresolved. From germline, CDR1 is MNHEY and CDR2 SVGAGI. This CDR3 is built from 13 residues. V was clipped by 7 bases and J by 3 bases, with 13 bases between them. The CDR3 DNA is TGTGCCAGCACCACCAATACAAACTACGAGCAGTACTTC. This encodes CASTTNTNYEQYF.

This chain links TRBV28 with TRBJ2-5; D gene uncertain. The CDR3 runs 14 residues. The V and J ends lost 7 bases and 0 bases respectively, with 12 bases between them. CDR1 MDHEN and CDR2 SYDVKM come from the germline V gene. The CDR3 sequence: CASTRPQYQETQYF. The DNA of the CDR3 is TGTGCCAGCACCCGTCCCCAGTACCAAGAGACCCAGTACTTC. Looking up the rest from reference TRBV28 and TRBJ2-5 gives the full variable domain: DVKVTQSSRYLVKRTGEKVFLECVQDMDHENMFWYRQDPGLGLRLIYFSYDVKMKEKGDIPEGYSVSREKKERFSLILESASTNQTSMYLCASTRPQYQETQYFGPGTRLLVL.

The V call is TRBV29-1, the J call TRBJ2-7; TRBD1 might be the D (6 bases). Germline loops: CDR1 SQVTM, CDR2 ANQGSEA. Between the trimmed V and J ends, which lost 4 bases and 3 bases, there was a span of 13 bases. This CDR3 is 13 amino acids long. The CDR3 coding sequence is TGCAGCGTTGTGACAGGACGTTTCTACGAGCAGTACTTC. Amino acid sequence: CSVVTGRFYEQYF.

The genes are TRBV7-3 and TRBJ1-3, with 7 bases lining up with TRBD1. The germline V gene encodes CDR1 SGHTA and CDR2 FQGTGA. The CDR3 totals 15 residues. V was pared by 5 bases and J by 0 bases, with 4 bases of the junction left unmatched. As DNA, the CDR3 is TGTGCCAGCAGCAAAGGGGGCCCCTCTGGAAACACCATATATTTT. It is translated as CASSKGGPSGNTIYF.

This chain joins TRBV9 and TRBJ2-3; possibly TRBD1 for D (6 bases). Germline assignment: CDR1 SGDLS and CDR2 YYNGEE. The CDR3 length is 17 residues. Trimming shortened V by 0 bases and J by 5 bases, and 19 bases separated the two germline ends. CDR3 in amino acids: CASSVEGVGFTGDTQYF. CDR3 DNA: TGTGCCAGCAGCGTAGAGGGGGTCGGCTTCACCGGAGATACGCAGTATTTT. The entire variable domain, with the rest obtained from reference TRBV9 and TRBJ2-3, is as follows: DSGVTQTPKHLITATGQRVTLRCSPRSGDLSVYWYQQSLDQGLQFLIQYYNGEERAKGNILERFSAQQFPDLHSELNLSSLELGDSALYFCASSVEGVGFTGDTQYFGPGTRLTVL.

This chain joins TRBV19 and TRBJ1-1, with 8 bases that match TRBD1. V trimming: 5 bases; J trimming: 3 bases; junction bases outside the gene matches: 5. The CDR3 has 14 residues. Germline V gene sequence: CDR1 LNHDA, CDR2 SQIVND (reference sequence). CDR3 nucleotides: TGTGCCAGTAGTTTCTGGACAGGGCACACTGAAGCTTTCTTT. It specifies CASSFWTGHTEAFF.

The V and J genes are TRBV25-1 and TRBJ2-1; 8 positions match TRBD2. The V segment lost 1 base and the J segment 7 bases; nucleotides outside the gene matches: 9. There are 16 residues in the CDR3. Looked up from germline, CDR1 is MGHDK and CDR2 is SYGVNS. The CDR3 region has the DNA TGTGCCAGCAGTGAATCGCCGAGCGGGAGAAGGAATGAGCAGTTCTTC. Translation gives CASSESPSGRRNEQFF.

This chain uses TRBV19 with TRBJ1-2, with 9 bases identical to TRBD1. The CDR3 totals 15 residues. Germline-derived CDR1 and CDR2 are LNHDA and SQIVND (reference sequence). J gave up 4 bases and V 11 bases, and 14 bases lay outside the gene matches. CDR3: CAASPLQGAGYGYTF. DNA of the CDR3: TGTGCCGCCTCCCCCCTACAGGGGGCCGGCTATGGCTACACCTTC.

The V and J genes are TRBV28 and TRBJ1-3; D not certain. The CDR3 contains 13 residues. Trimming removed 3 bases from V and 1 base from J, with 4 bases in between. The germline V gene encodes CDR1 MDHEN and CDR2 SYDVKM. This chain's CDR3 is CASSLRSGNTIYF. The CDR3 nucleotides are TGTGCCAGCAGTTTGAGATCTGGAAACACCATATATTTT.

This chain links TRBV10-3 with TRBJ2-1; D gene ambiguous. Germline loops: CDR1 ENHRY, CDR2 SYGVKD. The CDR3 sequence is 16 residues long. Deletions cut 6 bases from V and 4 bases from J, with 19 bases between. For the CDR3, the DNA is TGTGCCATCAGGGCTCGGGTGTCTGCGCCGTACAATGAGCAGTTCTTC. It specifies CAIRARVSAPYNEQFF.

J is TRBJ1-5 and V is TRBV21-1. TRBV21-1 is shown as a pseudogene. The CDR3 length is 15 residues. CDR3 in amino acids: CASSPGTVVDWPQHF. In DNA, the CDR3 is TGTGCCAGCAGCCCTGGGACTGTCGTAGATTGGCCCCAGCATTTT.

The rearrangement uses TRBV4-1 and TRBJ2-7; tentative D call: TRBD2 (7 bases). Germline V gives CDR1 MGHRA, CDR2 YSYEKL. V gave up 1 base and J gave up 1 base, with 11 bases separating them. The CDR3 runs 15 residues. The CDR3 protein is CASSQVRGGSYEQYF. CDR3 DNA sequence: TGCGCCAGCAGCCAAGTGAGGGGGGGTTCCTACGAGCAGTACTTC.

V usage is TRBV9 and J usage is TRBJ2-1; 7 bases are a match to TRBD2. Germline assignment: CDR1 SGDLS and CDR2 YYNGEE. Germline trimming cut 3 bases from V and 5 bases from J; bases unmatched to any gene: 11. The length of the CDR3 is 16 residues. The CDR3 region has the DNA TGTGCCAGCAGCGCGGGTGGGACTACCAGCCACAATGAGCAGTTCTTC. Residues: CASSAGGTTSHNEQFF.

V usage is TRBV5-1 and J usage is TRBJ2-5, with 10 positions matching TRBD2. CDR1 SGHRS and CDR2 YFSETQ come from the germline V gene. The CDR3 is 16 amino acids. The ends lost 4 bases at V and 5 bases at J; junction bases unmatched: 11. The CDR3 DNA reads TGCGCCAGCAGCCCGGGGGCTAGCGGGAGTACGGAGACCCAGTACTTC. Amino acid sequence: CASSPGASGSTETQYF.